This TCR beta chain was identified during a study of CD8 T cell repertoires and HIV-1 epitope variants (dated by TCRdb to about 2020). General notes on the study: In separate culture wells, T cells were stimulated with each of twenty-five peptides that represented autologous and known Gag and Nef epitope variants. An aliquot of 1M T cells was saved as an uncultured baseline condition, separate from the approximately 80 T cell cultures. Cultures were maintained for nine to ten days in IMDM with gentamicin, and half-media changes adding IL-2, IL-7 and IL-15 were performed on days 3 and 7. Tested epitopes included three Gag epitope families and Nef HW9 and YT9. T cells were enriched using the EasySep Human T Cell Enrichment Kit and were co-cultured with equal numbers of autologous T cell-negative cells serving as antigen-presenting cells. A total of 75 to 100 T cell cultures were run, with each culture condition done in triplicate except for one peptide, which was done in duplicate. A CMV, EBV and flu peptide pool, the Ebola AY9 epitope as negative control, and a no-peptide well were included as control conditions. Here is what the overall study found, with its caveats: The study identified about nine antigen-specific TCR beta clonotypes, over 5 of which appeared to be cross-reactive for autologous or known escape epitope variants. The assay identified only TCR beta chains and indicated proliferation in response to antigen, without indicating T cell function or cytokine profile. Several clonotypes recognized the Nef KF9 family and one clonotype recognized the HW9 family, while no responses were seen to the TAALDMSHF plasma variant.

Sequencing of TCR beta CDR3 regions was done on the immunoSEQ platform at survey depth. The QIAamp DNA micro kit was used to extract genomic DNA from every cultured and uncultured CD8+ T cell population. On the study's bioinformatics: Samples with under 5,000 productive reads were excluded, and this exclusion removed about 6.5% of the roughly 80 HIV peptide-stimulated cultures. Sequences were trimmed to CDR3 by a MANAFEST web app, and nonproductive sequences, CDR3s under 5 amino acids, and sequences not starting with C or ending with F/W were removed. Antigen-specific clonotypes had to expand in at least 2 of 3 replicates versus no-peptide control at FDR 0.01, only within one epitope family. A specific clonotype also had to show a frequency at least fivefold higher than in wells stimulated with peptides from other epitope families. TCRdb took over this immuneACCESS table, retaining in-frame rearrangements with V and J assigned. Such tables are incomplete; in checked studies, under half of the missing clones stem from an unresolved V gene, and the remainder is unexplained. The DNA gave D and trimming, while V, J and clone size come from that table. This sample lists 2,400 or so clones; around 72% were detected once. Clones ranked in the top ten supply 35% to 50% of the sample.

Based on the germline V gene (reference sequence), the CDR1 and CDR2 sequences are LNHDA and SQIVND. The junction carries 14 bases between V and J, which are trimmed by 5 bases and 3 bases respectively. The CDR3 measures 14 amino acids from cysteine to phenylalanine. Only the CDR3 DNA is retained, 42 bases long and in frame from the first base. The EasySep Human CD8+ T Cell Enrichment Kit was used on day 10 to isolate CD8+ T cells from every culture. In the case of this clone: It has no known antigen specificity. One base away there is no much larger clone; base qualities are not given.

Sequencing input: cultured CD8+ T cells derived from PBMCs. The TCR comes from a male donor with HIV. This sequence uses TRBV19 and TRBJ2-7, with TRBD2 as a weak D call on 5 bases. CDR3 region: CASSPGRDNYEQYF. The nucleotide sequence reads TGTGCCAGTAGTCCAGGACGGGATAACTACGAGCAGTACTTC.